Following are 20 T cell receptor beta chains from one sample sequenced in a study of CD8 T cells in Susac syndrome. Roughly 0.45 to 1 ug RNA was reverse transcribed with random hexamers. MiXCR, run by TCRdb on the immunoSEQ multiplex PCR reads, gives a single entry per CDR3 protein. The sample has roughly 50,000 distinct CDR3 sequences, 93% seen once. Sequenced material: CD8+ T cells from PBMCs. All receptors derive from a human donor in good health.

V gene TRBV2 combines with J gene TRBJ2-1, with 10 bases matching TRBD2. The CDR3 has 15 amino acids. V was pared by 7 bases and J by 0 bases, with 3 bases of the junction left unmatched. Germline values: CDR1 SNHLY, CDR2 FYNNEI. The CDR3 nucleotides read TGTGCCAGCACCCCTAGCGGGAGCTCCTACAATGAGCAGTTCTTC. This encodes CASTPSGSSYNEQFF.

This clonotype occurred once. This rearrangement joins TRBV6-5 to TRBJ2-7, with 9 bases matching TRBD2. CDR1 is MNHEY and CDR2 is SVGAGI in the germline V gene. Losses at the gene ends were 5 bases for V and 3 bases for J; bases not matched to a gene: 5. There are 14 residues in the CDR3. The CDR3, as DNA: TGTGCCAGCAGTGTGACTAGCGGTATCTACGAGCAGTACTTC. Amino acid sequence: CASSVTSGIYEQYF.

The gene calls are TRBV29-1 and TRBJ2-3; D remains ambiguous. The V and J ends lost 3 bases and 0 bases respectively, with 7 bases between them. The CDR3 has 13 amino acids. Germline V gene sequence: CDR1 SQVTM, CDR2 ANQGSEA. The CDR3 spells CSVEVWSTDTQYF. CDR3 in DNA: TGCAGCGTTGAGGTGTGGAGCACAGATACGCAGTATTTT.

J is TRBJ2-3 and V is TRBV5-1, with 7 nucleotides matching TRBD1. The CDR3 spans 15 residues. CDR1 SGHRS and CDR2 YFSETQ come from the germline V gene. Losses at the gene ends were 7 bases for V and 0 bases for J; bases not matched to a gene: 8. CDR3: CASGPGGGSTDTQYF. Written as DNA, the CDR3 is TGCGCCAGCGGCCCAGGGGGTGGTAGCACAGATACGCAGTATTTT.

The J gene is TRBJ2-3, the V gene TRBV7-9, with 7 bases identical to TRBD1. The CDR3 runs to 16 residues. The germline V gene has CDR1 SEHNR and CDR2 FQNEAQ (reference sequence). The V segment lost 1 base and the J segment 6 bases; nucleotides outside the gene matches: 10. CDR3 bases: TGTGCCAGCAGCTTAGGGGACAGCTTGTTGGTTGATACGCAGTATTTT. Its protein product is CASSLGDSLLVDTQYF.

Concerning this clonotype: One end of the junction varies from germline; a read error may be responsible. V usage is TRBV2 and J usage is TRBJ1-2, with D unresolved. The germline CDR1 and CDR2 sequences are SNHLY and FYNNEI. The CDR3 extends over 12 amino acids. CDR3 sequence (DNA): TGTGCCAGCAGTGGATTGGACCGAGAACTCGCCTTC. As protein: CASSGLDRELAF.

The genes are TRBV5-1 and TRBJ2-7, with D maybe TRBD1 (6 bases). Germline CDR1 SGHRS, CDR2 YFSETQ. This CDR3 has 14 amino acids. V lost 0 bases to trimming and J lost 3 bases, with 10 bases between them. The CDR3 DNA reads TGCGCCAGCAGCTTGGCCCCGACAGGCTACGAGCAGTACTTC. Amino acid sequence: CASSLAPTGYEQYF.

This rearrangement joins TRBV28 to TRBJ2-1; D gene uncertain. CDR3 length: 11 residues. The V end lost 6 bases, the J end lost 5 bases, and 5 bases lay between the germline ends. Germline V CDR1 and CDR2: MDHEN, SYDVKM. Here the CDR3 reads CASSHNNEQFF. In nucleotides, the CDR3 is TGTGCCAGCAGCCATAACAATGAGCAGTTCTTC.

The chain is built from TRBV29-1 and TRBJ2-3; D may be TRBD1 or TRBD2 (7 bases each). This CDR3 has 14 residues. Germline loops: CDR1 SQVTM, CDR2 ANQGSEA. The V end lost 6 bases, the J end lost 4 bases, and 17 bases lay between the germline ends. The chain's CDR3 is CSVAGGREADTQYF. The CDR3 DNA reads TGCAGCGTCGCAGGGGGGAGGGAAGCAGATACGCAGTATTTT.

V gene TRBV2 combines with J gene TRBJ2-7, with D tentatively TRBD1 (5 bases). This CDR3 contains 12 residues. V was pared by 10 bases and J by 1 base, with 11 bases between. Looked up from germline, CDR1 is SNHLY and CDR2 is FYNNEI. The CDR3 is CATTRASYEQYF. In nucleotides, the CDR3 is TGTGCCACCACCAGGGCTTCCTACGAGCAGTACTTC.

In this sample, this clonotype turned up once. The rearrangement uses TRBV4-1 and TRBJ1-2; no firm D call. CDR1 MGHRA and CDR2 YSYEKL come from the germline V gene. The CDR3 length is 14 residues. V was trimmed by 1 base and J by 4 bases, leaving 10 bases between them. The CDR3 loop reads CASSQGGPGYGYTF. The CDR3 DNA reads TGCGCCAGCAGCCAAGGGGGTCCCGGCTATGGCTACACCTTC.

The CDR3 DNA sequence: TGCGCCAGCAGCCAAGGTCAGTGGAACACTGAAGCTTTCTTT. Residues: CASSQGQWNTEAFF. The chain links TRBV4-1 to TRBJ1-1; D is ambiguous. Per the germline V gene, CDR1 is MGHRA and CDR2 is YSYEKL. The V end was cut by 1 base, the J end by 1 base, with 7 bases between. This CDR3 is built from 14 residues.

This chain connects TRBV30 to TRBJ2-5; D possibly corresponds to TRBD2 (5 bases). CDR3 length: 12 amino acids. V lost 5 bases, J lost 7 bases, and 14 bases lay in between. Germline V lookup: CDR1 GTSNPN, CDR2 SVGIG (reference sequence). The CDR3 here is CAWAGPPGTQYF. The CDR3 nucleotides read TGTGCCTGGGCGGGCCCTCCGGGGACCCAGTACTTC.

The CDR3: CASTGDYGYTF. In nucleotides, the CDR3 is TGCGCCAGCACAGGGGACTATGGCTACACCTTC. The chain combines TRBV10-2 with TRBJ1-2; tentatively, D is TRBD1 (6 bases). The CDR3 has 11 residues. Trimming removed 7 bases at V and 3 bases at J, with 6 bases between. Germline-derived CDR1 and CDR2 are WSHSY and SAAADI.

The V call is TRBV2, the J call TRBJ1-1, with D maybe TRBD1 (5 bases). V was clipped by 3 bases and J by 0 bases, with 14 bases between them. This CDR3 has 16 amino acids. From germline, CDR1 is SNHLY and CDR2 FYNNEI. Here the CDR3 reads CASSDGGEGLNTEAFF. The CDR3 coding sequence is TGTGCCAGCAGTGACGGGGGGGAGGGGTTGAACACTGAAGCTTTCTTT.

This chain uses TRBV29-1 with TRBJ1-1; a weak D match, TRBD1 (5 bases). Germline V lookup: CDR1 SQVTM, CDR2 ANQGSEA. CDR3 length: 14 residues. V was shortened by 1 base and J by 3 bases, with 12 bases between the two germline ends. CDR3: CSVEGGSWDTEAFF. Written as DNA, the CDR3 is TGCAGCGTTGAAGGGGGCTCTTGGGACACTGAAGCTTTCTTT. The variable domain in full, completed from reference TRBV29-1 and TRBJ1-1, reads SAVISQKPSRDICQRGTSLTIQCQVDSQVTMMFWYRQQPGQSLTLIATANQGSEATYESGFVIDKFPISRPNLTFSTLTVSNMSPEDSSIYLCSVEGGSWDTEAFFGQGTRLTVV.

The V gene is TRBV4-1, the J gene TRBJ1-2; the match to TRBD1 covers 10 bases. The CDR3 loop spans 14 amino acids. Germline CDR1 is MGHRA and CDR2 is YSYEKL. V lost 1 base, J lost 8 bases, and 4 bases stayed unmatched. In DNA, the CDR3 is TGCGCCAGCAGCCAAGTTGGACAGGGGGAGGGCTACACCTTC. It translates to CASSQVGQGEGYTF.

V usage is TRBV7-9 and J usage is TRBJ1-1; D gene uncertain. Deletions cut 8 bases from V and 4 bases from J, with 17 bases between. The CDR3 is made up of 14 amino acids. Germline lookup yields CDR1 SEHNR and CDR2 FQNEAQ (reference sequence). CDR3 region: CASPPGEGGTEAFF. The CDR3 DNA follows: TGTGCCAGCCCCCCCGGCGAGGGCGGCACTGAAGCTTTCTTT. Using reference TRBV7-9 and TRBJ1-1 for the parts outside the CDR3, the full variable domain is DTGVSQNPRHKITKRGQNVTFRCDPISEHNRLYWYRQTLGQGPEFLTYFQNEAQLEKSRLLSDRFSAERPKGSFSTLEIQRTEQGDSAMYLCASPPGEGGTEAFFGQGTRLTVV.

V is TRBV4-1 and J is TRBJ2-3; 7 nucleotides match TRBD1. With V trimmed by 4 bases and J by 4 bases, 2 bases remained unmatched. The germline CDR1 and CDR2 sequences are MGHRA and YSYEKL. The CDR3 runs 13 residues. CDR3 residues: CASSPGQADTQYF. In DNA form, the CDR3 reads TGCGCCAGCAGCCCCGGACAGGCAGATACGCAGTATTTT.

The rearrangement uses TRBV9 and TRBJ2-5; 10 positions match TRBD2. Trimming took 1 base from V and 5 from J; bases not matched to a gene: 5. Germline V gene sequence: CDR1 SGDLS, CDR2 YYNGEE. The CDR3 has 15 amino acids. This CDR3 reads CASSVTEREGETQYF. The CDR3 DNA reads TGTGCCAGCAGCGTAACTGAGCGGGAGGGGGAGACCCAGTACTTC.